Below, 9 T cell receptor beta chains from the same sample are listed, as sequenced in a study of T cell repertoires in cytomegalovirus infection. TCRdb redid the calling of the reads with MiXCR, one entry per CDR3 protein. The repertoire holds some 230,000 distinct CDR3 sequences, approximately 24% seen once, with about 20% in the top ten. The material sequenced was CD8+ T cells from PBMCs. These TCRs come from a human donor in good health (CMV status not recorded). Some clones in this sample may be carry-over from other donors' samples.

This clonotype appeared a few times. The chain recombines TRBV28 with TRBJ1-6; 7 positions agree with TRBD1. Germline V gives CDR1 MDHEN, CDR2 SYDVKM. This CDR3 spans 14 amino acids. V was clipped by 3 bases and J by 5 bases; unmatched bases: 1. The CDR3 region is CASSLGTDNSPLHF. In DNA form, the CDR3 reads TGTGCCAGCAGTTTGGGGACAGATAATTCACCCCTCCACTTT.

This clonotype was found many times. The chain has TRBV28 and TRBJ2-3; TRBD2 aligns across 16 bases. Germline V gene lookup returns CDR1 MDHEN and CDR2 SYDVKM. V dropped 7 bases and J dropped 5; count of bases not matched to a gene: 9. CDR3 length: 17 amino acids. CDR3 protein: CASTSGTSGGAGDTQYF. CDR3 nucleotides: TGTGCCAGCACTTCCGGGACTAGCGGGGGGGCGGGAGATACGCAGTATTTT. Full variable domain (rest looked up from reference TRBV28 and TRBJ2-3): DVKVTQSSRYLVKRTGEKVFLECVQDMDHENMFWYRQDPGLGLRLIYFSYDVKMKEKGDIPEGYSVSREKKERFSLILESASTNQTSMYLCASTSGTSGGAGDTQYFGPGTRLTVL.

The chain links TRBV7-3 to TRBJ2-1; D is unclear. This CDR3 is 14 amino acids long. Germline lookup yields CDR1 SGHTA and CDR2 FQGTGA. Trimming took off 4 bases at V and 0 bases at J, with 7 bases between the two ends. The DNA for the CDR3 is TGTGCCAGCAGCTCCACGGGCTCCTACAATGAGCAGTTCTTC. Translated: CASSSTGSYNEQFF.

This clonotype showed up just once. One end of the junction is discordant with germline, which a read error may explain. The chain employs TRBV7-9 and TRBJ2-2, with D possibly being TRBD2 (5 bases). The CDR3 totals 13 residues. Per germline, CDR1 SEHNR and CDR2 FQNEAQ (reference sequence). The CDR3 DNA follows: TGTGCCAGCAGCCCCCCTAACACCGGGGAGCCGTTTTTT. It yields the protein CASSPPNTGEPFF. Complete variable domain (other parts from reference TRBV7-9 and TRBJ2-2): DTGVSQNPRHKITKRGQNVTFRCDPISEHNRLYWYRQTLGQGPEFLTYFQNEAQLEKSRLLSDRFSAERPKGSFSTLEIQRTEQGDSAMYLCASSPPNTGEPFFGEGSRLTVL.

This chain uses TRBV27 with TRBJ1-1, with TRBD1 matching over 8 bases. Trimming at V came to 1 base and at J to 4 bases, leaving 5 bases not matched to a gene. Per the germline V gene, CDR1 is MNHEY and CDR2 is SMNVEV (reference sequence). The CDR3 contains 15 residues. CDR3 sequence (DNA): TGTGCCAGCAGTTTATACGTGACAGGGGTCACTGAAGCTTTCTTT. Translation gives CASSLYVTGVTEAFF.

V usage is TRBV25-1 and J usage is TRBJ1-2; 8 bases line up with TRBD1. With V trimmed by 10 bases and J by 5 bases, 9 bases remained unmatched. Germline-derived CDR1 and CDR2 are MGHDK and SYGVNS. The CDR3 extends over 13 amino acids. For the CDR3, the DNA is TGTGCCAACAGGATGACAGGGGATTATGGCTACACCTTC. Amino acids: CANRMTGDYGYTF.

Many counts were recorded for this clonotype. V gene TRBV7-6 combines with J gene TRBJ2-5; D is possibly TRBD2 (5 bases). V was pared by 1 base and J by 3 bases, with 27 bases between. Germline V gene sequence: CDR1 SGHVS, CDR2 FNYEAQ. This CDR3 contains 20 residues. The CDR3 coding sequence is TGTGCCAGCAGCTTAGTTCTTGACGAGGGCAAATTTACCCCCAAAGAGACCCAGTACTTC. Encoded protein: CASSLVLDEGKFTPKETQYF.

This sequence joins TRBV28 and TRBJ2-1; 10 bases match TRBD1. V lost 3 bases, J lost 6 bases, and 5 bases stayed unmatched. The CDR3 has 15 amino acids. Germline CDR1 and CDR2: MDHEN and SYDVKM. The DNA of the CDR3 is TGTGCCAGCAGTTTCACCGGGACAGGGGTCAATGAGCAGTTCTTC. It specifies CASSFTGTGVNEQFF.

This clonotype was seen at least ten times. The CDR3 is CASSERGTYNEQFF. CDR3 sequence (DNA): TGTGCCAGCAGTGAGAGGGGAACCTACAATGAGCAGTTCTTC. The chain is built from TRBV6-1 and TRBJ2-1, with D perhaps given as TRBD1 or TRBD2 (5 bases each). Trimming removed 3 bases from V and 2 bases from J, with 8 bases in between. Germline V gene sequence: CDR1 MNHNS, CDR2 SASEGT. The CDR3 covers 14 residues.